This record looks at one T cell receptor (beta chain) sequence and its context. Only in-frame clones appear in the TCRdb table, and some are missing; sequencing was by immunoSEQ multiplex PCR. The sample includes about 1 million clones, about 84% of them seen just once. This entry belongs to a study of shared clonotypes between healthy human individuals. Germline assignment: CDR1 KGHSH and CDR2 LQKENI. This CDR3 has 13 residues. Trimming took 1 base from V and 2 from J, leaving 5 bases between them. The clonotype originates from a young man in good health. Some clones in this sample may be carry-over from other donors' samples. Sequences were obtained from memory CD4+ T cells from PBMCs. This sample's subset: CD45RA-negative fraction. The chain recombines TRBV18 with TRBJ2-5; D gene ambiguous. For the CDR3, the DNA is TGTGCCAGCTCACCACGTAGGCAAGAGACCCAGTACTTC. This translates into CASSPRRQETQYF.